The 3 T cell receptor beta chains below all came from one sample that was sequenced in a study of T-cell reconstitution after alpha-beta-depleted transplantation in children. As it was prepared, the TCRbeta library received unique molecular identifiers. MiXCR, run by TCRdb on the PCR reads, gives a single entry per CDR3 protein. The sample lists around 700,000 distinct CDR3 sequences; around 13% were seen once. This specimen was PBMCs, taken before TCRalphabeta/CD19-depleted stem cell transplant. These receptors originate from a girl between 2 and 10 years old with congenital amegakaryocytic thrombocytopenia, due to receive a stem cell transplant.

This clonotype was observed a few times. The J gene is TRBJ2-1, the V gene TRBV19; 8 bases match TRBD1. CDR3 length: 13 residues. Germline V lookup: CDR1 LNHDA, CDR2 SQIVND (reference sequence). The V segment lost 9 bases and the J segment 4 bases; nucleotides outside the gene matches: 5. The CDR3 DNA follows: TGTGCCAGCGAGAGGACAGGGTACAATGAGCAGTTCTTC. As protein: CASERTGYNEQFF.

This chain links TRBV5-5 with TRBJ1-6; unclear D gene. V was clipped by 0 bases and J by 10 bases, with 17 bases between them. Germline values: CDR1 SGHKS, CDR2 YYEKEE (reference sequence). The CDR3 consists of 16 residues. The CDR3 region is CASSLAGVGVGSPLHF. DNA for the CDR3: TGTGCCAGCAGCTTGGCCGGGGTTGGGGTTGGGTCACCCCTCCACTTT.

This sequence joins TRBV20-1 and TRBJ2-6; D ambiguous. The CDR3 sequence is 14 residues long. Trimming took off 3 bases at V and 2 bases at J, with 8 bases between the two ends. Germline V CDR1 and CDR2: DFQATT, SNEGSKA (reference sequence). CDR3 sequence (DNA): TGCAGTGCTAGTTTGGGGACTGGGGCCAACGTCCTGACTTTC. Encoded protein: CSASLGTGANVLTF.